This is a list of T cell receptor beta chains from one sample in a study of cytomegalovirus exposure and HLA in healthy donors. The method was immunoSEQ multiplex PCR; TCRdb's version includes in-frame clones alone and lacks a portion of them. The sample holds some 130,000 clones, 70% to 80% seen once. The sample was PBMCs. Receptors originate from a female donor in good health and CMV-seropositive. CDR3s leave out the opening cysteine and the closing phenylalanine or tryptophan.

v_gene: TRBV2; CDR3aa: ASSEVGQMNTEAF
v_gene: TRBV5-5; CDR3aa: ASRVGGAKNIQY
v_gene: TRBV28; CDR3aa: ASSFGGQISGNTIY
v_gene: TRBV19; CDR3aa: ASSSRTGFNYGYT
v_gene: TRBV6-1; CDR3aa: ASSRWGGQAYEQY
v_gene: TRBV5-4; CDR3aa: ASSLEGQGASGYT
v_gene: TRBV10-3; CDR3aa: AIRKQGWDEQF
v_gene: TRBV5-1; CDR3aa: ASSPMTSAKNIQY
v_gene: TRBV11-2; CDR3aa: ASSLDGQRNTEAF
v_gene: TRBV5-5; CDR3aa: ASSLRPWTGSGGNTEAF
v_gene: TRBV7-3; CDR3aa: ASSNGLGSGRTGELF
v_gene: TRBV2; CDR3aa: ASSESDRGLQPQH
v_gene: TRBV13; CDR3aa: ASSLRGFEGSKNIQY
v_gene: TRBV30; CDR3aa: AWSGQGAREQY
v_gene: TRBV7-2; CDR3aa: ASSFRVLGGEQY
v_gene: TRBV29-1; CDR3aa: SVEDSTGDYGYT
v_gene: TRBV5-1; CDR3aa: ASSIQVWGNNEQF
v_gene: TRBV2; CDR3aa: ASIKDRDLTGELF
v_gene: TRBV6-5; CDR3aa: ASSMLAGVGNEQF
v_gene: TRBV5-6; CDR3aa: ASSGTSLSYEQY
v_gene: TRBV6-5; CDR3aa: ASSYSAGGFPSGYT
v_gene: TRBV5-4; CDR3aa: ASSSGTASGNTIY
v_gene: TRBV6-1; CDR3aa: ASSFDRGKTDEQY
v_gene: TRBV7-3; CDR3aa: ASSLTPSGRETQY
v_gene: TRBV28; CDR3aa: ASSLYALSPYQPQH
v_gene: TRBV28; CDR3aa: ASSLANRGTYEQY
v_gene: TRBV7-9; CDR3aa: ASSLIHRRTEAF
v_gene: TRBV5-4; CDR3aa: ASSLWTGVSGNTIY
v_gene: TRBV28; CDR3aa: ASSLSSASGELF
v_gene: TRBV15; CDR3aa: ATSRPPRQLSGANVLT
v_gene: TRBV5-1; CDR3aa: ASSARDSYNEQF
v_gene: TRBV7-9; CDR3aa: ASSSSMTGYRAF
v_gene: TRBV5-1; CDR3aa: ASSLAGCEQY
v_gene: TRBV10-3; CDR3aa: AISEALAGSGYEQY